Listed below are T cell receptor beta chains from one sample, sequenced in a study of OX40 agonist ivuxolimab in advanced cancers. Assay: immunoSEQ multiplex PCR; the TCRdb copy retains only in-frame clones and omits some. The sample yields about 72,000 clones, around 90% seen once. The sample consisted of CD4+ or CD8+ T cells sorted from blood, taken in a trial of the OX40 agonist ivuxolimab. Receptors were obtained from an adult with an advanced solid tumor such as melanoma, head and neck, liver or kidney cancer. Both conserved end residues are trimmed from each CDR3.

v_call | cdr3_aa
TRBV4-1 | ASSLDRGTDTQY
TRBV7-9 | ASSIETAIYGYT
TRBV7-6 | ASSFNVRGTPSEQY
TRBV11-2 | ASSLEYSAEEKLF
TRBV27 | ASSLVNNEQF
TRBV19 | ASTPTGDSSYNEQF
TRBV4-3 | ASSQDSTLLPEAF
TRBV7-6 | ASSPHGGSTEAF
TRBV6-5 | ASRTGGYSPLH
TRBV5-6 | ASSILQSSYNEQF
TRBV27 | ASSWREGDTEAF
TRBV28 | ASSITGPSYEQY
TRBV9 | ASSLGLAGDSETQY
TRBV4-3 | ASSQGIAGGDTQY
TRBV5-4 | ASSLMLAGDYEQY
TRBV7-9 | ASSYNRGNEQY
TRBV6-1 | ASSEVGTTYEQY
TRBV4-3 | ASSQDRASYEQY
TRBV5-8 | ASSLITVVLEGYT
TRBV7-2 | ASSFVLAGVRETQY
TRBV9 | ASSAPGHNEQF
TRBV30 | AWSHGTTSNQPQH